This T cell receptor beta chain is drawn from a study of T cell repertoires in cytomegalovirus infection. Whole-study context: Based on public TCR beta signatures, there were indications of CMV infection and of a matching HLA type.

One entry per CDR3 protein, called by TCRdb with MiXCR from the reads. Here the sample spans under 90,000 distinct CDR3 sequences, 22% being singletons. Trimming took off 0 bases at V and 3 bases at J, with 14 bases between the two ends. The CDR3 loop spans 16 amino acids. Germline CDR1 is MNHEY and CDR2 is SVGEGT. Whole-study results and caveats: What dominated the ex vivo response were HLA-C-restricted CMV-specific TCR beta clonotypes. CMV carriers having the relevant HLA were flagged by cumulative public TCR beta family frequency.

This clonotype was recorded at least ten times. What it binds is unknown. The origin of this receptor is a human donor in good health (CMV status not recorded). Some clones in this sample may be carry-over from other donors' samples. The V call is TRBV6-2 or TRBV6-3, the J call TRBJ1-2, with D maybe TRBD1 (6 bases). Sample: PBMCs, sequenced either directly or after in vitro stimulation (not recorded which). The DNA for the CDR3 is TGTGCCAGCAGTTACTCTCGGACAGCGGGCGACTATGGCTACACCTTC. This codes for CASSYSRTAGDYGYTF.